This T cell receptor beta chain derives from a study of beta chain features in type 1 diabetes. General study findings and limits: PCR might favor shorter templates, equally in patients and controls. Relative to healthy donors, patients appeared to have naive, central memory and Treg TCRB repertoires that were more similar. In every one of the four CD4+ subsets, TCRB CDR3s were moderately but significantly shorter in Type 1 diabetes patients.

CDR1 and CDR2 from the germline V gene are SGDLS and YYNGEE. Germline trimming cut 6 bases from V and 0 bases from J; bases unmatched to any gene: 18. This CDR3 has 19 amino acids. Without exception, sorted populations had purity beyond 95%. Of the isolated RNA, all was reverse transcribed, and so the sequenced material was expressed TCRB transcripts. The method was immunoSEQ multiplex PCR; TCRdb's version includes in-frame clones alone and lacks a portion of them. The sample has roughly 370,000 clones, around 14% seen once. This clone was detected only a few times. Antigen: not known. Sequenced input: naive CD4+ T cells from blood. V usage is TRBV9 and J usage is TRBJ1-1, with TRBD1 matching 9 bases. The TCR sequence derives from a man aged 30-40 years in good health. CDR3 loop: CASTLDRTGTGYMNTEAFF. CDR3 DNA: TGTGCCAGCACCTTAGACCGGACCGGGACAGGGTACATGAACACTGAAGCTTTCTTT. The whole variable domain, filled in from reference TRBV9 and TRBJ1-1, reads DSGVTQTPKHLITATGQRVTLRCSPRSGDLSVYWYQQSLDQGLQFLIQYYNGEERAKGNILERFSAQQFPDLHSELNLSSLELGDSALYFCASTLDRTGTGYMNTEAFFGQGTRLTVV.